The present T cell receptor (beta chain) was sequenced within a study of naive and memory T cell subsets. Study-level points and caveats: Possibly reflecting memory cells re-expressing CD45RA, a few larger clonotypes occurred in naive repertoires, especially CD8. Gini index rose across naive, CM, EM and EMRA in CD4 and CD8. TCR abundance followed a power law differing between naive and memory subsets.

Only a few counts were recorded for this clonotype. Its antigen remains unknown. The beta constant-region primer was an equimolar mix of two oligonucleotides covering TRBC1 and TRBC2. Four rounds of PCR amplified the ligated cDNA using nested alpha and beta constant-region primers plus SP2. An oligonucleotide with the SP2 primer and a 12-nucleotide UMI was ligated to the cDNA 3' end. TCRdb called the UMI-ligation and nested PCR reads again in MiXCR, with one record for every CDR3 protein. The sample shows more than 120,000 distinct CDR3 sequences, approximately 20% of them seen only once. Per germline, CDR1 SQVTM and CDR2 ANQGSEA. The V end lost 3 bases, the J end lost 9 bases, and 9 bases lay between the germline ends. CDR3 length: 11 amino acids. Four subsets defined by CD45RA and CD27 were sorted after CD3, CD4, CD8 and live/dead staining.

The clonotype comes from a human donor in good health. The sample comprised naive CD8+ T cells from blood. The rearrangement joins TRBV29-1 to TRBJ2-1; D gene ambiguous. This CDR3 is CSVDLVGEQFF. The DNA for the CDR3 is TGCAGCGTTGACCTGGTGGGTGAGCAGTTCTTC.